One T cell receptor beta chain is described in this entry. This sample was taken from a study of shared clonotypes between healthy human individuals. CDR1 ENHRY and CDR2 SYGVKD come from the germline V gene. The CDR3 totals 15 residues. Losses at the gene ends were 9 bases for V and 3 bases for J; bases not matched to a gene: 10. Assay: immunoSEQ multiplex PCR; the TCRdb copy retains only in-frame clones and omits some. Found here are about 480,000 clones, about 75% of them singletons; the top ten hold roughly an eighth. The TCR was taken from a woman aged 40 to 50 in good health. Some clones in this sample may be carry-over from other donors' samples. The sample taken for sequencing was PBMCs. The chain recombines TRBV10-3 with TRBJ2-3; 9 bases align to TRBD2. The CDR3 sequence is CAITSGRWGTDTQYF. The CDR3 DNA reads TGTGCCATAACTAGCGGGCGATGGGGGACAGATACGCAGTATTTT.